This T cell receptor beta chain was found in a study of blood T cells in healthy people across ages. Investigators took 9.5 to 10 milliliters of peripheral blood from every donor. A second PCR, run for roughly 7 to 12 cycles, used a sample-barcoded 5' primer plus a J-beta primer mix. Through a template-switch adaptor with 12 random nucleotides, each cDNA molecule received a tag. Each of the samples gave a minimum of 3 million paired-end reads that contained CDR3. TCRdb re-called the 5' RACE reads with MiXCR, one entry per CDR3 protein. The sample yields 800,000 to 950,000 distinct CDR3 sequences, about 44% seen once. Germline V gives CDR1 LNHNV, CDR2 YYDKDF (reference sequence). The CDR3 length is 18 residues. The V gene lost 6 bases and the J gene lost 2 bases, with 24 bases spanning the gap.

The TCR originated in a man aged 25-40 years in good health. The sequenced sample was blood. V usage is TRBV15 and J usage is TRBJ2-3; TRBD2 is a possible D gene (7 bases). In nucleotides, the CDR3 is TGTGCCACCAGTAGGGGGTCCGCATACGGGGGGCACACAGATACGCAGTATTTT. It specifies CATSRGSAYGGHTDTQYF. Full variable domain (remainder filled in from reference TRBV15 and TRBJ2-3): DAMVIQNPRYQVTQFGKPVTLSCSQTLNHNVMYWYQQKSSQAPKLLFHYYDKDFNNEADTPDNFQSRRPNTSFCFLDIRSPGLGDTAMYLCATSRGSAYGGHTDTQYFGPGTRLTVL.